Listed below are T cell receptor beta chains from one sample, sequenced in a study of T cell changes during pregnancy in multiple sclerosis. Produced via immunoSEQ multiplex PCR; TCRdb's table is partial and in-frame only. The sample records about 46,000 clones, 92% being singletons. The sample here was peripheral blood, taken in the third trimester of pregnancy. These receptors originate from a female donor with multiple sclerosis, enrolled in a pregnancy study. Each CDR3 is given without its conserved first and last residue. The order of the fields is CDR3 protein, V gene, J gene, D gene. The D gene is left open where the match is weak.

cdr3_aa: ASSISSGRWANEQF
v_call: TRBV7-2
j_call: TRBJ2-1
d_call: TRBD2

cdr3_aa: ASSSTGGASNEKLF
v_call: TRBV7-9
j_call: TRBJ1-4
d_call: TRBD1

cdr3_aa: ASSPLSGTFTDTQY
v_call: TRBV7-9
j_call: TRBJ2-3
d_call: TRBD2

cdr3_aa: ASSTLKREVLNEQF
v_call: TRBV28
j_call: TRBJ2-1
d_call: TRBD2

cdr3_aa: SARTGDGYT
v_call: TRBV20-1
j_call: TRBJ1-2
d_call: .

cdr3_aa: ASSDKSTGVGNTIY
v_call: TRBV6-1
j_call: TRBJ1-3
d_call: TRBD1

cdr3_aa: ASTGADTQY
v_call: TRBV2
j_call: TRBJ2-3
d_call: .

cdr3_aa: ASSLRWHLNTGELF
v_call: TRBV4-3
j_call: TRBJ2-2
d_call: .

cdr3_aa: ASSQVLSFRYEQY
v_call: TRBV4-3
j_call: TRBJ2-7
d_call: .

cdr3_aa: ARSLWSPTEMNTEAF
v_call: TRBV5-3
j_call: TRBJ1-1
d_call: .

cdr3_aa: ASSFTGTGGHGYT
v_call: TRBV7-9
j_call: TRBJ1-2
d_call: TRBD1

cdr3_aa: ASSLAGLAGVYGEQY
v_call: TRBV11-3
j_call: TRBJ2-7
d_call: TRBD2

cdr3_aa: ASSGHINTGELF
v_call: TRBV19
j_call: TRBJ2-2
d_call: .

cdr3_aa: ASSLTGGYGYT
v_call: TRBV28
j_call: TRBJ1-2
d_call: TRBD1

cdr3_aa: ASSLGQGAPNTEAF
v_call: TRBV7-8
j_call: TRBJ1-1
d_call: TRBD1

cdr3_aa: ASSYSQFDYEQY
v_call: TRBV6-5
j_call: TRBJ2-7
d_call: .

cdr3_aa: ASSVNRDPIEYGYT
v_call: TRBV9
j_call: TRBJ1-2
d_call: .